These 11 T cell receptor beta chains were sequenced from one sample in a study of T cells in Graves' hyperthyroidism and ophthalmopathy. Researchers took RNA transcripts and amplified the TCR beta CDR3 regions from them. HTBI primers drove first-round RT-PCR of the TCR CDR3. Via MiXCR, TCRdb re-called the multiplex PCR reads, giving one row per CDR3 protein. This sample has around 690,000 distinct CDR3 sequences, with 15% to 20% found just once. The source material was blood. The receptors shown here come from a man aged 50-59 years with Graves' hyperthyroidism.

In this sample, this clonotype turned up many times. The V and J genes are TRBV10-3 and TRBJ2-3, with TRBD2 identical over 10 bases. The CDR3 consists of 16 residues. Germline-derived CDR1 and CDR2 are ENHRY and SYGVKD. The V segment lost 7 bases and the J segment 0 bases; nucleotides outside the gene matches: 7. The DNA for the CDR3 is TGTGCCATCAACGCAAAGACTAGCGGGAGCACAGATACGCAGTATTTT. As protein: CAINAKTSGSTDTQYF.

This sequence joins TRBV18 and TRBJ2-3; D gene ambiguous. The germline gives CDR1 KGHSH, CDR2 LQKENI. The CDR3 length is 11 residues. Trimming pared 3 bases from V and 6 bases from J, leaving 4 bases between. For the CDR3, the DNA is TGTGCCAGCTCACCGGACGATACGCAGTATTTT. Translated, it gives CASSPDDTQYF.

This clonotype was detected ten times or more. V usage is TRBV9 and J usage is TRBJ2-5; 13 bases map to TRBD2. Trimming cost V 4 bases and J 3 bases; bases outside gene matches: 3. Germline V lookup: CDR1 SGDLS, CDR2 YYNGEE. CDR3 length equals 15 residues. The CDR3 here is CASSFGLAGEETQYF. In DNA, the CDR3 is TGTGCCAGCAGCTTCGGACTAGCGGGAGAAGAGACCCAGTACTTC.

This clonotype was picked up a small number of times. The V call is TRBV2, the J call TRBJ2-4; D tentatively reads TRBD1 or TRBD2 (7 bases each). CDR1 SNHLY and CDR2 FYNNEI come from the germline V gene. The CDR3 covers 13 residues. V was clipped by 5 bases and J by 8 bases, with 13 bases between them. The CDR3 region is CASSRQGGDIQYF. The CDR3 region has the DNA TGTGCCAGCAGTCGACAGGGAGGGGACATTCAGTACTTC.

The chain is built from TRBV5-4 and TRBJ2-3, with a weak D call TRBD2 (5 bases). Trimming removed 0 bases from V and 2 bases from J, with 13 bases in between. The CDR3 runs 16 residues. Germline assignment: CDR1 SGHNT and CDR2 YYREEE (reference sequence). The CDR3 coding sequence is TGTGCCAGCAGCTTGGAGCGGACCCGAACCACAGATACGCAGTATTTT. It encodes CASSLERTRTTDTQYF.

The chain carries TRBV9 and TRBJ2-1; the D gene is possibly TRBD2 (6 bases). Germline assignment: CDR1 SGDLS and CDR2 YYNGEE. CDR3 length equals 15 residues. The germline V and J ends were trimmed by 0 bases and 3 bases, with 10 bases remaining between them. CDR3: CASSVDGGVYNEQFF. CDR3 nucleotides: TGTGCCAGCAGCGTAGATGGCGGGGTCTACAATGAGCAGTTCTTC.

The V call is TRBV29-1, the J call TRBJ2-2; maybe TRBD2 (5 bases). The CDR3 has 11 residues. Looked up from germline, CDR1 is SQVTM and CDR2 is ANQGSEA. Trimming pared 7 bases from V and 6 bases from J, leaving 9 bases between. CDR3 amino acids: CSAGGPGELFF. CDR3 sequence (DNA): TGCAGCGCCGGAGGCCCCGGGGAGCTGTTTTTT.

This clonotype occurred many times. This chain joins TRBV2 and TRBJ1-5; D remains unclear. The germline V gene encodes CDR1 SNHLY and CDR2 FYNNEI. This CDR3 spans 15 amino acids. V was cut by 4 bases and J by 6 bases, with 16 bases left in between. DNA for the CDR3: TGTGCCAGCAGTGTACGGGAACTCCGTAGTCAGCCCCAGCATTTT. Protein: CASSVRELRSQPQHF.

This clonotype was picked up many times. The chain recombines TRBV5-1 with TRBJ2-1, with 8 bases fitting TRBD2. In germline, CDR1 is SGHRS, CDR2 YFSETQ. V lost 0 bases, J lost 9 bases, and 5 bases stayed unmatched. This CDR3 has 14 residues. The CDR3 DNA reads TGCGCCAGCAGCTTGGGGACTAGCTCCTCTGAGCAGTTCTTC. It translates to CASSLGTSSSEQFF.

This clonotype was picked up a small number of times. The V gene is TRBV12-3 or TRBV12-4, the J gene TRBJ2-1; D is possibly TRBD2 (6 bases). V was cut by 6 bases and J by 9 bases, with 15 bases left in between. The CDR3 covers 13 residues. The CDR3 DNA reads TGTGCCAGCAGCCCCACGGGAGCCGGTGAGCAGTTCTTC. The encoded protein is CASSPTGAGEQFF.

Details on this clonotype: A clone one base away is much larger, so this may be a read error. This chain links TRBV2 with TRBJ1-5, with D perhaps matching TRBD1 (5 bases). Trimming left V 7 bases short and J 6 bases short, with 13 bases between. Germline V lookup: CDR1 SNHLY, CDR2 FYNNEI. The CDR3 length is 13 residues. In nucleotides, the CDR3 is TGTGCCAGCAAACCGGGACTCTGTCAGCCCCAGCATTTT. Translating it yields CASKPGLCQPQHF.